This TCR beta chain was retrieved from a study of T cell clusters in autoimmune cytopenias. TRB rearrangements were amplified by touch-down multiplex PCR with mixed TRB-A/B primers. With the multiplex PCR reads reprocessed, TCRdb shows one record per CDR3 protein and no DNA. The ten top clones account for over 20%, within a sample of approximately 11,000 distinct CDR3 sequences. The study's findings and limits: Physiological T cell clusters of healthy donors were apparently absent in primary autoimmune cytopenia patients.

Each sample's input was 250 to 300 ng genomic DNA, 35,000 to 40,000 genome equivalents. Germline V gene data show CDR1 as MNHEY and CDR2 as SVGAGI. The CDR3 covers 14 residues. For this clonotype: Its antigen is still unknown.

Separately, the same data were catalogued under a study of T cell repertoires in aging, cancer and after chemotherapy. That paper states: Untreated cancer patients had significantly lower blood TCR diversity than age-matched healthy donors. Immunological memory after chemotherapy cannot be judged from the repertoire data.

The chain links TRBV6-5 to TRBJ1-1. Sequences were obtained from peripheral blood. This clonotype originated in a human donor in good health. Here the CDR3 reads CASSYSRSNTEAFF.